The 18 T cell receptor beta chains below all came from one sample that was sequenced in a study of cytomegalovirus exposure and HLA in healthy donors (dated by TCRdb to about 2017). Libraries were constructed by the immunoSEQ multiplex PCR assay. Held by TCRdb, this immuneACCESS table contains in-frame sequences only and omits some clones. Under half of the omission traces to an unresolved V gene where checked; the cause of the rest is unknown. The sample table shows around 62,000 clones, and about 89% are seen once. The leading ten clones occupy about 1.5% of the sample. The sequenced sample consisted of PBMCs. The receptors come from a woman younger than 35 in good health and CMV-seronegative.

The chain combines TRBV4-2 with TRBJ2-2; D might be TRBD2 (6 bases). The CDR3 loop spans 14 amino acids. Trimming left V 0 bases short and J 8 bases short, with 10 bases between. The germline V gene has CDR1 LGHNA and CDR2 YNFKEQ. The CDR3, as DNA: TGTGCCAGCAGCCAAGATCCGGGGGTAGGGGAGCTGTTTTTT. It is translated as CASSQDPGVGELFF.

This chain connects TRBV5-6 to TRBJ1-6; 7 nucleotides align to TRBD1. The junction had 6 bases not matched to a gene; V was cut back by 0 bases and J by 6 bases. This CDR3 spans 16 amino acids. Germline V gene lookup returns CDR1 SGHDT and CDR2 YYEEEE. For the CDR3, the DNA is TGTGCCAGCAGCTTGGGAGGGGGCGCGGGTAATTCACCCCTCCACTTT. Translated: CASSLGGGAGNSPLHF.

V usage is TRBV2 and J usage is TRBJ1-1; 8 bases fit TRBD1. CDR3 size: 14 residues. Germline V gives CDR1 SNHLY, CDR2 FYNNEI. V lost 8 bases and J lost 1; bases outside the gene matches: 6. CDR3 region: CASGLQGENTEAFF. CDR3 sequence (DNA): TGTGCCAGCGGATTACAGGGGGAGAACACTGAAGCTTTCTTT. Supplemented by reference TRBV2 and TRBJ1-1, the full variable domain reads EPEVTQTPSHQVTQMGQEVILRCVPISNHLYFYWYRQILGQKVEFLVSFYNNEISEKSEIFDDQFSVERPDGSNFTLKIRSTKLEDSAMYFCASGLQGENTEAFFGQGTRLTVV.

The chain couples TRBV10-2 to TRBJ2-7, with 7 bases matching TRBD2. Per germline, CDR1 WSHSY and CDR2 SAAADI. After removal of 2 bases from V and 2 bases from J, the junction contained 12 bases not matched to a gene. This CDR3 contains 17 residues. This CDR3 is CASSEPNFGRAPYEQYF. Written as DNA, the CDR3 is TGCGCCAGCAGTGAGCCAAACTTTGGGAGGGCGCCCTACGAGCAGTACTTC.

CDR3 nucleotide sequence: TGTGCCAGTAGCTACGGACAGAACGTTTACAATGAGCAGTTCTTC. It yields the protein CASSYGQNVYNEQFF. V usage is TRBV19 and J usage is TRBJ2-1; D is perhaps TRBD1 (6 bases). V lost 6 bases and J 4 bases, leaving 16 bases between the germline ends. There are 15 residues in the CDR3. Germline loops: CDR1 LNHDA, CDR2 SQIVND (reference sequence).

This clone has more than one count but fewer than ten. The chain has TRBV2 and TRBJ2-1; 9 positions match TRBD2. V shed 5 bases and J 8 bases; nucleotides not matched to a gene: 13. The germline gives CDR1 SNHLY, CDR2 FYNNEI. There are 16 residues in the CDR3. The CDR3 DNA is TGTGCCAGCAGTAGGACCGGGACTAGCTTCCCCCATGAGCAGTTCTTC. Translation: CASSRTGTSFPHEQFF. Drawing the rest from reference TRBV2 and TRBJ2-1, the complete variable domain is EPEVTQTPSHQVTQMGQEVILRCVPISNHLYFYWYRQILGQKVEFLVSFYNNEISEKSEIFDDQFSVERPDGSNFTLKIRSTKLEDSAMYFCASSRTGTSFPHEQFFGPGTRLTVL.

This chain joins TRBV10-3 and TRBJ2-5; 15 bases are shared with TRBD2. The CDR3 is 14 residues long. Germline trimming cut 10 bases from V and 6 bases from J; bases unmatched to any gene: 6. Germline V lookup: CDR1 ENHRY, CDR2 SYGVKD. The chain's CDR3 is CATRTSGGVQTQYF. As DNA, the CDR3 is TGTGCCACAAGGACTAGCGGGGGGGTACAGACCCAGTACTTC.

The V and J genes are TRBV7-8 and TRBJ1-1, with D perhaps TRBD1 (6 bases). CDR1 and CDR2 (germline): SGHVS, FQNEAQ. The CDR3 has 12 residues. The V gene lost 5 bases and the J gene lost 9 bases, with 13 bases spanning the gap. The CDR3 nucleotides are TGTGCCAGCAGCCCCGGACAGCTTCAAGCTTTCTTT. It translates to CASSPGQLQAFF.

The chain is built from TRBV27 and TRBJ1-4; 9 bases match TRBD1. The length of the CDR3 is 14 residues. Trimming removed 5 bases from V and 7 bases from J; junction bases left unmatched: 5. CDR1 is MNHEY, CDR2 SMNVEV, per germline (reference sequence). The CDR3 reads CASSLGTGIEKLFF. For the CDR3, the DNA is TGTGCCAGCAGTCTCGGGACAGGGATTGAAAAACTGTTTTTT.

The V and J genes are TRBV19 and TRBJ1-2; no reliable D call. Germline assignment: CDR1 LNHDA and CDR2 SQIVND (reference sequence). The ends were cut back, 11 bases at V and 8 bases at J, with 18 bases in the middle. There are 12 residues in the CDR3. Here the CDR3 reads CASTDRGKGYTF. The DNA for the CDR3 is TGTGCCTCCACGGACCGGGGAAAAGGCTACACCTTC.

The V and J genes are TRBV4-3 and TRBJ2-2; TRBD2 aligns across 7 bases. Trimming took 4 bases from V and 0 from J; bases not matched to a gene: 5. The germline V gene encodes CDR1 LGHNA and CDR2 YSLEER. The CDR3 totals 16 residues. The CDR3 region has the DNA TGCGCCAGCAGCCGCTTAAGCGGGGCGAACACCGGGGAGCTGTTTTTT. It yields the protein CASSRLSGANTGELFF.

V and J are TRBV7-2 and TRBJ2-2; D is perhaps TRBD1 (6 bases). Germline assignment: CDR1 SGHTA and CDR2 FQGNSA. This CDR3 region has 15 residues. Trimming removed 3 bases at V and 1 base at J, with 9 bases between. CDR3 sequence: CASSLLTGNTGELFF. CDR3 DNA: TGTGCCAGCAGCTTGTTGACAGGGAACACCGGGGAGCTGTTTTTT. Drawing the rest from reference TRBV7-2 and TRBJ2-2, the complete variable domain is GAGVSQSPSNKVTEKGKDVELRCDPISGHTALYWYRQSLGQGLEFLIYFQGNSAPDKSGLPSDRFSAERTGGSVSTLTIQRTQQEDSAVYLCASSLLTGNTGELFFGEGSRLTVL.

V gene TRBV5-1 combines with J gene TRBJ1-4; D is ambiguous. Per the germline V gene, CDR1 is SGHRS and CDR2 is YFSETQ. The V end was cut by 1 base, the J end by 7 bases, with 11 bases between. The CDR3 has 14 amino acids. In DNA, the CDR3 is TGCGCCAGCAGCTTGTTCGGCGGGAGTGAAAAACTGTTTTTT. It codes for CASSLFGGSEKLFF. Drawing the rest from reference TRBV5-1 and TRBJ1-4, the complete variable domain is KAGVTQTPRYLIKTRGQQVTLSCSPISGHRSVSWYQQTPGQGLQFLFEYFSETQRNKGNFPGRFSGRQFSNSRSEMNVSTLELGDSALYLCASSLFGGSEKLFFGSGTQLSVL.

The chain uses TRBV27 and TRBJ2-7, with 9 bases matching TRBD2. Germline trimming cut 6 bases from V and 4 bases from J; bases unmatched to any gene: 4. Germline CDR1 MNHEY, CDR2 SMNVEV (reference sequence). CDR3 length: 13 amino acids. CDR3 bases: TGTGCCAGCAGGCCGCTAGCGGGATACGAGCAGTACTTC. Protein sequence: CASRPLAGYEQYF.

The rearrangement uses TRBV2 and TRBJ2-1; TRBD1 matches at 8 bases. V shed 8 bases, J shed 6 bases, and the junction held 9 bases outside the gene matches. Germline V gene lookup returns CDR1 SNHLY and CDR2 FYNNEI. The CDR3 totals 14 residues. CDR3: CASVRQGSSNEQFF. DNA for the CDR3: TGTGCCAGCGTCAGACAGGGGTCGAGCAATGAGCAGTTCTTC.

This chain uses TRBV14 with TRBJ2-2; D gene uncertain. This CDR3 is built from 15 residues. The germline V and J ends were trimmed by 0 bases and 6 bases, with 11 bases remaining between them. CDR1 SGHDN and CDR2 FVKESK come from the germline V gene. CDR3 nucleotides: TGTGCCAGCAGCCAAGATCTCCCAGGCCCCGGGGAGCTGTTTTTT. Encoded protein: CASSQDLPGPGELFF. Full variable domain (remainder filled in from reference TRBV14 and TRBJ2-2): EAGVTQFPSHSVIEKGQTVTLRCDPISGHDNLYWYRRVMGKEIKFLLHFVKESKQDESGMPNNRFLAERTGGTYSTLKVQPAELEDSGVYFCASSQDLPGPGELFFGEGSRLTVL.

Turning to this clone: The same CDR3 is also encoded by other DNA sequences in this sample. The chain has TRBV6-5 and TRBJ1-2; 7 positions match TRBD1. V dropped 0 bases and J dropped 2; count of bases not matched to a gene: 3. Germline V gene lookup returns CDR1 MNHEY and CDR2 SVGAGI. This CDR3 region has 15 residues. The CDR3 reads CASSYSGTANYGYTF. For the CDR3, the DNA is TGTGCCAGCAGTTACTCAGGGACAGCGAACTATGGCTACACCTTC.

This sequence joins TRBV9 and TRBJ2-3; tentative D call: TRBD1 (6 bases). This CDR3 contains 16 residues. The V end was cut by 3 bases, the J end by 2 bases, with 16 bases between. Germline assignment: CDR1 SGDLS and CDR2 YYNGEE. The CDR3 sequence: CASSASGTPFTDTQYF. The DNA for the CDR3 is TGTGCCAGCAGCGCAAGTGGGACACCGTTCACAGATACGCAGTATTTT.